What follows are 30 T cell receptor beta chains derived from one specimen sequenced in a study of T cell responses to AZD1222 COVID-19 vaccine. Profiled with immunoSEQ multiplex PCR; TCRdb holds only in-frame clones, not every one. The repertoire has some 120,000 clones, around 92% of them found once; the top ten carry less than 2%. This material consisted of peripheral blood, taken on day 0 of AZD1222 vaccination. The source of these receptors is an adult in good health.

The rearrangement links TRBV14 to TRBJ2-1, with D tentatively TRBD1 or TRBD2 (5 bases each). V lost 0 bases and J lost 7, with 16 bases in between. Looked up from germline, CDR1 is SGHDN and CDR2 is FVKESK. CDR3 size: 16 residues. This CDR3 reads CASSQDGGLAGNEQFF. CDR3 sequence (DNA): TGTGCCAGCAGCCAAGATGGGGGTCTAGCTGGAAATGAGCAGTTCTTC.

The chain uses TRBV27 and TRBJ2-7; D is possibly TRBD2 (9 bases). The ends were cut back, 5 bases at V and 2 bases at J, with 25 bases in the middle. Germline V gene lookup returns CDR1 MNHEY and CDR2 SMNVEV (reference sequence). The CDR3 has 18 residues. In DNA, the CDR3 is TGTGCCAGCAGTCCGGACAGGGCCCCCCTAGCGGGGACCTACGAGCAGTACTTC. It translates to CASSPDRAPLAGTYEQYF.

The chain has TRBV27 and TRBJ2-1; 11 bases align to TRBD2. The length of the CDR3 is 17 residues. Per germline, CDR1 MNHEY and CDR2 SMNVEV (reference sequence). Trimming at V came to 5 bases and at J to 8 bases, leaving 14 bases not matched to a gene. CDR3 in amino acids: CASSPTSLAGEDHEQFF. CDR3 nucleotides: TGTGCCAGCAGTCCGACGTCACTAGCGGGAGAGGATCATGAGCAGTTCTTC.

This clone was detected once. The chain joins TRBV7-9 to TRBJ1-2; a possible D gene is TRBD1 (6 bases). CDR3 length: 15 amino acids. V shed 8 bases and J shed 1 base, with 17 bases lying between them. The germline V gene encodes CDR1 SEHNR and CDR2 FQNEAQ (reference sequence). CDR3 residues: CASSHGGRINYGYTF. Written as DNA, the CDR3 is TGTGCCAGCTCCCATGGGGGGCGCATTAACTATGGCTACACCTTC.

The sample holds one count of this clone. The chain links TRBV7-3 to TRBJ2-3; D uncertain. The CDR3 is 15 amino acids. The germline V gene encodes CDR1 SGHTA and CDR2 FQGTGA. Trimming stripped 0 bases from V and 1 base from J, with 8 bases between. In DNA, the CDR3 is TGTGCCAGCAGCTTAACTCCCTTGGGCACAGATACGCAGTATTTT. Translation gives CASSLTPLGTDTQYF. Full variable domain (rest looked up from reference TRBV7-3 and TRBJ2-3): GAGVSQTPSNKVTEKGKYVELRCDPISGHTALYWYRQSLGQGPEFLIYFQGTGAADDSGLPNDRFFAVRPEGSVSTLKIQRTERGDSAVYLCASSLTPLGTDTQYFGPGTRLTVL.

This chain connects TRBV7-9 to TRBJ2-7; 8 bases match TRBD1. This CDR3 has 13 residues. V lost 7 bases and J lost 3; bases outside the gene matches: 5. CDR1 and CDR2 (germline): SEHNR, FQNEAQ (reference sequence). The CDR3 protein is CASTWTGFYEQYF. CDR3 DNA sequence: TGTGCCAGCACTTGGACAGGGTTCTACGAGCAGTACTTC.

This CDR3 reads CASSVKSSGRSTDTQYF. DNA of the CDR3: TGTGCCAGCAGCGTTAAATCGAGCGGGAGATCCACAGATACGCAGTATTTT. J is TRBJ2-3 and V is TRBV5-4; TRBD2 matches at 8 bases. V shed 4 bases and J 2 bases; nucleotides not matched to a gene: 12. CDR1 is SGHNT, CDR2 YYREEE, per germline (reference sequence). The CDR3 totals 17 residues. Variable domain in full (rest from reference TRBV5-4 and TRBJ2-3): ETGVTQSPTHLIKTRGQQVTLRCSSQSGHNTVSWYQQALGQGPQFIFQYYREEENGRGNFPPRFSGLQFPNYSSELNVNALELDDSALYLCASSVKSSGRSTDTQYFGPGTRLTVL.

V usage is TRBV28 and J usage is TRBJ1-1; D not resolved. Trimming cost V 8 bases and J 2 bases, with 9 bases left between them. CDR1 and CDR2 from the germline V gene are MDHEN and SYDVKM. The CDR3 is 12 amino acids. CDR3 in amino acids: CASGSANTEAFF. Here the CDR3 DNA reads TGTGCCAGCGGTAGCGCCAACACTGAAGCTTTCTTT. Full variable domain (remainder filled in from reference TRBV28 and TRBJ1-1): DVKVTQSSRYLVKRTGEKVFLECVQDMDHENMFWYRQDPGLGLRLIYFSYDVKMKEKGDIPEGYSVSREKKERFSLILESASTNQTSMYLCASGSANTEAFFGQGTRLTVV.

About this clone itself: One end of the junction fails to match germline, which may point to a read error. The chain is built from TRBV7-7 and TRBJ2-1, with 7 bases fitting TRBD2. Looked up from germline, CDR1 is SSHAT and CDR2 is FNYEAQ (reference sequence). The CDR3 is made up of 15 amino acids. The CDR3 DNA reads TGTGCTAGCAGCTTAGCGGGTAGCGAGTACAATGAGCAGTTCTTC. Protein product: CASSLAGSEYNEQFF.

This chain connects TRBV27 to TRBJ2-7, with 8 bases fitting TRBD2. The V gene's germline CDR1 is MNHEY and CDR2 SMNVEV (reference sequence). CDR3 length equals 14 residues. Unmatched junction bases numbered 4, after V lost 5 bases and J lost 1 base. The CDR3 sequence is CASSPLAGSYEQYF. The CDR3 DNA sequence: TGTGCCAGCAGTCCCTTAGCGGGGTCCTACGAGCAGTACTTC.

V usage is TRBV10-3 and J usage is TRBJ1-2; TRBD1 agrees at 9 bases. The CDR3 covers 17 residues. Germline assignment: CDR1 ENHRY and CDR2 SYGVKD. Trimming at V came to 2 bases and at J to 7 bases, leaving 14 bases not matched to a gene. In DNA, the CDR3 is TGTGCCATCAGTGAGAACGAAAAAGCGGGACAGGGATCTGGCTACACCTTC. Its protein is CAISENEKAGQGSGYTF.

The chain combines TRBV7-9 with TRBJ2-7, with 13 nucleotides matching TRBD2. With V trimmed by 6 bases and J by 4 bases, 6 bases remained unmatched. Germline CDR1 reads SEHNR; CDR2 reads FQNEAQ (reference sequence). The CDR3 loop spans 15 amino acids. The CDR3 DNA follows: TGTGCCAGCAGATCACGGACTAGCGGGAGATACGAGCAGTACTTC. It yields the protein CASRSRTSGRYEQYF.

Only one count was recorded for this clone. The chain couples TRBV7-9 to TRBJ1-3, with TRBD1 matching over 8 bases. The ends lost 5 bases at V and 3 bases at J; junction bases unmatched: 6. The CDR3 totals 15 residues. The V gene's germline CDR1 is SEHNR and CDR2 FQNEAQ (reference sequence). CDR3: CASSLQGGSGNTIYF. The CDR3, as DNA: TGTGCCAGCAGCCTACAGGGGGGGAGTGGAAACACCATATATTTT.

The chain is built from TRBV7-2 and TRBJ2-7; D call uncertain. Trimming shortened V by 5 bases and J by 6 bases, and 20 bases separated the two germline ends. The germline CDR1 and CDR2 sequences are SGHTA and FQGNSA. This CDR3 is 15 amino acids long. CDR3 DNA: TGTGCCAGCAGCATAAGTAGTTCTGAATCCGGCGAGCAGTACTTC. Encoded protein: CASSISSSESGEQYF. Full variable domain (rest looked up from reference TRBV7-2 and TRBJ2-7): GAGVSQSPSNKVTEKGKDVELRCDPISGHTALYWYRQSLGQGLEFLIYFQGNSAPDKSGLPSDRFSAERTGGSVSTLTIQRTQQEDSAVYLCASSISSSESGEQYFGPGTRLTVT.

This clone appeared a single time. V usage is TRBV4-1 and J usage is TRBJ1-6; D gene unclear. Trimming cost V 1 base and J 4 bases, with 14 bases left between them. CDR1 is MGHRA, CDR2 YSYEKL, per germline. This CDR3 contains 17 residues. The CDR3 here is CASSQAAATSYNSPLHF. Here the CDR3 DNA reads TGCGCCAGCAGCCAAGCCGCGGCAACATCTTATAATTCACCCCTCCACTTT.

The V and J genes are TRBV28 and TRBJ2-2; 7 bases are a match to TRBD2. Germline assignment: CDR1 MDHEN and CDR2 SYDVKM. V lost 8 bases and J lost 6; bases outside the gene matches: 3. This CDR3 is built from 12 residues. This CDR3 is CASGLGPGELFF. In DNA form, the CDR3 reads TGTGCCAGCGGACTAGGGCCCGGGGAGCTGTTTTTT.

The chain has TRBV6-1 and TRBJ2-7, with unresolved D. CDR1 and CDR2 from the germline V gene are MNHNS and SASEGT. CDR3 length equals 12 residues. Deletions cut 3 bases from V and 9 bases from J, with 12 bases between. CDR3 nucleotide sequence: TGTGCCAGCAGTGATCAGCGCTCTTGGCAGTACTTC. Amino acids: CASSDQRSWQYF.

The gene calls are TRBV7-2 and TRBJ2-7, with D unclear. The CDR3 sequence is 11 residues long. Germline-derived CDR1 and CDR2 are SGHTA and FQGNSA. Deletions cut 3 bases from V and 5 bases from J, with 5 bases between. The CDR3 DNA follows: TGTGCCAGCAGCTTCGATCACGAGCAGTACTTC. Translating gives CASSFDHEQYF.

This clone was seen a single time. The CDR3 DNA follows: TGTGCCAGCAGCAAAGTGTCGGAGCTCATGAACGACAATGAGCAGTTCTTC. This sequence encodes CASSKVSELMNDNEQFF. The chain uses TRBV21-1 and TRBJ2-1; the table assigns TRBD2, which was not confirmed against the DNA. TRBV21-1 is designated a pseudogene. The CDR3 runs to 17 residues.

The chain combines TRBV25-1 with TRBJ2-7, with D perhaps matching TRBD2 (5 bases). Germline V gene data show CDR1 as MGHDK and CDR2 as SYGVNS. Trimming pared 2 bases from V and 2 bases from J, leaving 10 bases between. The CDR3 extends over 14 amino acids. The CDR3, as DNA: TGTGCCAGCAGTGAAGATGTCGGGACCTACGAGCAGTACTTC. Its protein is CASSEDVGTYEQYF.

This clone was observed a single time. The chain is built from TRBV24-1 and TRBJ1-5; 9 bases fit TRBD1. The CDR3 loop spans 16 amino acids. V dropped 2 bases and J dropped 3; count of bases not matched to a gene: 4. The germline V gene has CDR1 KGHDR and CDR2 SFDVKD. The CDR3 loop is CATSDSTGGLNQPQHF. The CDR3 DNA reads TGTGCCACCAGTGATTCTACAGGGGGCCTCAATCAGCCCCAGCATTTT.

The rearrangement links TRBV20-1 to TRBJ1-2; maybe TRBD1 (6 bases). The germline V and J ends were trimmed by 7 bases and 6 bases, with 12 bases remaining between them. The CDR3 covers 11 residues. From germline, CDR1 is DFQATT and CDR2 SNEGSKA (reference sequence). The CDR3 DNA reads as TGCAGTGAGGGACATGTCGATGGCTACACCTTC. Translation gives CSEGHVDGYTF.

The V and J genes are TRBV24-1 and TRBJ2-2; D perhaps matches TRBD1 (6 bases). Germline CDR1 and CDR2: KGHDR and SFDVKD. The germline V and J ends were trimmed by 1 base and 7 bases, with 9 bases remaining between them. The length of the CDR3 is 14 residues. The CDR3 protein is CATSDLQGFGELFF. The CDR3 DNA follows: TGTGCCACCAGTGATTTACAGGGTTTCGGGGAGCTGTTTTTT.

Here the CDR3 reads CASSPPGLNSYNEQFF. As DNA, the CDR3 is TGTGCCAGCTCACCACCGGGACTTAACTCCTACAATGAGCAGTTCTTC. The genes are TRBV18 and TRBJ2-1; perhaps TRBD2 as D (6 bases). V shed 0 bases and J shed 0 bases, with 9 bases lying between them. This CDR3 region has 16 residues. The germline gives CDR1 KGHSH, CDR2 LQKENI.

V gene TRBV7-9 combines with J gene TRBJ2-3; 10 positions match TRBD2. The CDR3 extends over 17 amino acids. Trimming at V came to 5 bases and at J to 6 bases, leaving 14 bases not matched to a gene. From germline, CDR1 is SEHNR and CDR2 FQNEAQ (reference sequence). CDR3 protein: CASSARVLAGVRDTQYF. CDR3 in DNA: TGTGCCAGCAGCGCCAGGGTTCTAGCGGGAGTAAGGGATACGCAGTATTTT.

The V and J genes are TRBV7-9 and TRBJ2-7; 10 bases line up with TRBD1. CDR1 SEHNR and CDR2 FQNEAQ come from the germline V gene (reference sequence). The CDR3 contains 14 residues. Trimming removed 2 bases from V and 6 bases from J; junction bases left unmatched: 4. CDR3: CASSLTRQGAEQYF. CDR3 DNA: TGTGCCAGCAGCTTAACTCGACAGGGGGCCGAGCAGTACTTC.

The rearrangement joins TRBV18 to TRBJ1-1, with TRBD1 matching over 7 bases. This CDR3 contains 16 residues. CDR1 KGHSH and CDR2 LQKENI come from the germline V gene. V shed 5 bases, J shed 0 bases, and the junction held 9 bases outside the gene matches. The DNA of the CDR3 is TGTGCCAGCTCAGTACAGGGGCTTTTGATGAACACTGAAGCTTTCTTT. Encoded protein: CASSVQGLLMNTEAFF.

The rearrangement uses TRBV9 and TRBJ1-6, with D perhaps matching TRBD1 (5 bases). Germline V gives CDR1 SGDLS, CDR2 YYNGEE. V lost 6 bases to trimming and J lost 5 bases, with 9 bases between them. The CDR3 is made up of 13 amino acids. Here the CDR3 reads CASKGSHNSPLHF. The CDR3 DNA reads as TGTGCCAGCAAGGGGTCCCATAATTCACCCCTCCACTTT.

The gene calls are TRBV5-1 and TRBJ2-7; 10 bases are shared with TRBD1. There are 15 residues in the CDR3. V lost 2 bases to trimming and J lost 4 bases; unmatched junction nucleotides: 6. The germline V gene has CDR1 SGHRS and CDR2 YFSETQ. CDR3 DNA: TGCGCCAGCAGCTTCGACCGACAGGGGGCTTACGAGCAGTACTTC. The encoded protein is CASSFDRQGAYEQYF. The variable domain in full, with the rest retrieved from reference TRBV5-1 and TRBJ2-7, is KAGVTQTPRYLIKTRGQQVTLSCSPISGHRSVSWYQQTPGQGLQFLFEYFSETQRNKGNFPGRFSGRQFSNSRSEMNVSTLELGDSALYLCASSFDRQGAYEQYFGPGTRLTVT.

V gene TRBV19 combines with J gene TRBJ1-6; no clear D. Germline CDR1 LNHDA, CDR2 SQIVND (reference sequence). The ends were cut back, 5 bases at V and 8 bases at J, with 13 bases in the middle. The CDR3 runs 14 residues. In nucleotides, the CDR3 is TGTGCCAGTAGTTTGGACCGAGGAGATTCACCCCTCCACTTT. The encoded protein is CASSLDRGDSPLHF.